The rows below give T cell receptor beta chains drawn from one sample of a study of read filtering for tumor transcriptome and immune sequencing. TCRdb redid the calling of the reads with MiXCR, one entry per CDR3 protein. The sample shows about 90,000 distinct CDR3 sequences, around 12% of them seen only once. Sequences were obtained from a population of CD138-negative cells sorted from bone marrow. These receptors all come from a donor at least 40 years old with multiple myeloma. The CDR3 runs from the conserved cysteine through the conserved F or W. The D gene is left open where the match is weak. The size entry is marked missing in some rows and otherwise reads once, few, many or a size class.

v_call,j_call,clone_size,d_call,cdr3_aa,cdr3_nt
TRBV27,TRBJ2-1,many,TRBD2,CASRGQAGGPGEQFF,TGTGCCAGCAGAGGTCAAGCGGGAGGGCCGGGGGAGCAGTTCTTC
TRBV7-4,TRBJ2-1,many,NA,CASSSNPEGTNYNEQFF,TGTGCCAGCAGCTCCAACCCGGAAGGGACGAACTACAATGAGCAGTTCTTC
TRBV12-3/TRBV12-4,TRBJ2-3,many,NA,CASSLAQLLGTDTQYF,TGTGCCAGCAGTTTAGCTCAGCTTCTCGGCACAGATACGCAGTATTTT
TRBV4-2,TRBJ2-3,many,NA,CASSQDKRETDTQYF,TGTGCCAGCAGCCAAGATAAGAGGGAGACAGATACGCAGTATTTT
TRBV14,TRBJ1-6,many,TRBD1,CASSQLGQGSPLHF,TGTGCCAGCAGCCAATTGGGACAGGGTTCCCCCCTCCACTTT
TRBV29-1,TRBJ2-7,many,TRBD2,CSVEGLAGVHEQYF,TGCAGCGTTGAAGGACTAGCGGGAGTCCACGAGCAGTACTTC
TRBV7-8,TRBJ2-1,NA,TRBD2,CASSFASGTYNEQFF,TGTGCCAGCAGCTTCGCGAGCGGGACCTACAACGAGCAGTTCTTC
TRBV6-1,TRBJ1-1,many,NA,CASSFGDSTNTEAFF,TGTGCCAGCAGTTTTGGGGACTCGACGAACACTGAAGCTTTCTTT
TRBV11-2,TRBJ2-5,NA,NA,CASSSQLEGVAAGSAAGQETQYF,TGTGCCAGCAGCTCACAACTAGAGGGGGTTGCGGCCGGATCCGCGGCGGGGCAAGAGACCCAGTACTTC
TRBV24-1,TRBJ2-3,many,NA,CATRAAATDTQYF,TGTGCCACCAGGGCAGCGGCCACAGATACGCAGTATTTT
TRBV7-6,TRBJ2-3,many,NA,CASGPTGQDPSQYF,TGTGCCAGCGGCCCTACAGGGCAGGACCCCTCGCAGTATTTT
TRBV29-1,TRBJ2-1,many,NA,CSVGRSSSYNEQFF,TGCAGCGTTGGGAGGTCCAGCTCCTACAATGAGCAGTTCTTC
TRBV18,TRBJ2-1,many,NA,CASSRAISGTYNEQFF,TGTGCCAGCTCGCGGGCTATTAGCGGCACTTACAATGAGCAGTTCTTC
TRBV7-9,TRBJ2-2,many,NA,CASSRETGELFF,TGTGCCAGCAGCCGTGAAACCGGGGAGCTGTTTTTT
TRBV29-1,TRBJ2-1,many,TRBD2,CSGVAGGTYNGQFF,TGCAGCGGCGTAGCGGGAGGAACCTACAATGGGCAGTTCTTC
TRBV18,TRBJ2-3,many,NA,CASSEFEDTQYF,TGTGCCAGCTCAGAATTCGAGGATACGCAGTATTTT
TRBV2,TRBJ2-5,NA,TRBD2,CASSPGLGTQYF,TGTGCCAGCAGCCCGGGACTAGGGACCCAGTACTTC
TRBV5-1,TRBJ1-2,many,TRBD1,CASSQAPGQGDGYTF,TGCGCCAGCAGCCAAGCCCCGGGACAGGGGGATGGCTACACCTTC
TRBV6-1,TRBJ1-5,NA,TRBD1,CASSTDRNQPQRF,TGTGCCAGCAGCACGGACAGGAATCAGCCCCAGCGTTTT